The subject of this entry is one T cell receptor (beta chain). These data originate in a study of blood T cell repertoires in COVID-19. TCRdb keeps only in-frame clones here, not all; method: immunoSEQ multiplex PCR. The data contain 85,000 to 100,000 clones, 79% of them seen just once; the ten biggest clones take up over 15%. The germline CDR1 and CDR2 sequences are MNHNS and SASEGT. This CDR3 has 13 residues. Germline trimming cut 0 bases from V and 10 bases from J; bases unmatched to any gene: 1. The source material was peripheral blood. The chain uses TRBV6-1 and TRBJ2-1; 9 bases are shared with TRBD2. This clonotype originated in an elderly woman with active or convalescent COVID-19. The CDR3 nucleotides are TGTGCCAGCAGTGAAGCGCGGGGGGGGGAGCAGTTCTTC. Translating it yields CASSEARGGEQFF.